The 13 T cell receptor beta chains in this list originate from one sample, sequenced in a study of OX40 agonist ivuxolimab in advanced cancers. Method: immunoSEQ multiplex PCR; TCRdb's copy keeps in-frame clones and lacks some. Of over 55,000 clones listed, about 81% are singletons. Sequenced material: CD4+ or CD8+ T cells sorted from blood, taken in a trial of the OX40 agonist ivuxolimab. These receptors were taken from an adult with an advanced solid tumor such as melanoma, head and neck, liver or kidney cancer.

A note on this clone: Germline is not matched at one junction end, which may reflect a read error. The chain uses TRBV7-9 and TRBJ2-1, with 9 positions matching TRBD2. The CDR3 runs 15 residues. Germline V gene sequence: CDR1 SEHNR, CDR2 FQNEAQ (reference sequence). The CDR3: CASSLAGKGANEQFF. DNA of the CDR3: TGTGCCAGCAGCCTAGCGGGAAAAGGGGCCAATGAGCAGTTCTTC.

The CDR3 is CAWSVHGSYNEQFF. CDR3 coding DNA: TGTGCCTGGAGTGTACACGGATCCTACAATGAGCAGTTCTTC. The rearrangement uses TRBV30 and TRBJ2-1, with no clear D. V gave up 0 bases and J gave up 1 base, with 7 bases separating them. This CDR3 comprises 14 residues. The germline V gene has CDR1 GTSNPN and CDR2 SVGIG (reference sequence).

The chain links TRBV7-2 to TRBJ1-2; D is unclear. The CDR3 loop spans 13 amino acids. V lost 5 bases and J lost 4, with 11 bases in between. CDR1 and CDR2 from the germline V gene are SGHTA and FQGNSA. In nucleotides, the CDR3 is TGTGCCAGCAGCCCCGCCGTTACCTATGGCTACACCTTC. Amino acid sequence: CASSPAVTYGYTF.

CDR3 loop: CASQPSGGQLSYNEQFF. The CDR3 nucleotides read TGTGCCAGCCAACCTAGCGGGGGGCAGCTTTCCTACAATGAGCAGTTCTTC. The chain combines TRBV19 with TRBJ2-1, with TRBD2 matching over 11 bases. This CDR3 has 17 amino acids. V shed 9 bases, J shed 1 base, and the junction held 11 bases outside the gene matches. The V gene's germline CDR1 is LNHDA and CDR2 SQIVND (reference sequence).

This clone is a singleton in its sample. This chain joins TRBV29-1 and TRBJ1-1, with no clear D. The germline V gene has CDR1 SQVTM and CDR2 ANQGSEA. This CDR3 comprises 13 residues. The V end was cut by 4 bases, the J end by 5 bases, with 14 bases between. CDR3 nucleotide sequence: TGCAGCGTTGTATCAGCCCTGAGAACTGAAGCTTTCTTT. Its protein is CSVVSALRTEAFF.

This rearrangement joins TRBV5-1 to TRBJ1-1, with D unresolved. Between the trimmed V and J ends, which lost 0 bases and 1 base, there was a span of 7 bases. This CDR3 comprises 14 residues. Germline-derived CDR1 and CDR2 are SGHRS and YFSETQ. The CDR3 loop is CASSLDGPNTEAFF. CDR3 DNA sequence: TGCGCCAGCAGCTTGGACGGACCGAACACTGAAGCTTTCTTT.

This chain connects TRBV29-1 to TRBJ1-2, with 7 bases fitting TRBD1. J lost 7 bases, V lost 3 bases, and 5 bases had no gene match. The CDR3 is made up of 12 amino acids. Germline values: CDR1 SQVTM, CDR2 ANQGSEA. DNA for the CDR3: TGCAGCGTTGACCAGGGGGAGCGTGGCTACACCTTC. Translated, it gives CSVDQGERGYTF.

The gene calls are TRBV7-9 and TRBJ2-3, with TRBD1 matching over 7 bases. Germline lookup yields CDR1 SEHNR and CDR2 FQNEAQ (reference sequence). This CDR3 spans 15 amino acids. Trimming removed 5 bases from V and 1 base from J; junction bases left unmatched: 6. DNA for the CDR3: TGTGCCAGCAGCCCCAGACAGGGAGGCACAGATACGCAGTATTTT. This encodes CASSPRQGGTDTQYF. Drawing the rest from reference TRBV7-9 and TRBJ2-3, the complete variable domain is DTGVSQNPRHKITKRGQNVTFRCDPISEHNRLYWYRQTLGQGPEFLTYFQNEAQLEKSRLLSDRFSAERPKGSFSTLEIQRTEQGDSAMYLCASSPRQGGTDTQYFGPGTRLTVL.

The gene calls are TRBV7-3 and TRBJ2-1; 11 bases agree with TRBD2. V was clipped by 5 bases and J by 2 bases; unmatched bases: 5. Looked up from germline, CDR1 is SGHTA and CDR2 is FQGTGA. CDR3 length equals 16 residues. CDR3 region: CASSLGTSGPYNEQFF. CDR3 in DNA: TGTGCCAGCAGCCTCGGGACTAGCGGCCCCTACAATGAGCAGTTCTTC.

This chain uses TRBV7-2 with TRBJ1-3; possibly TRBD1 for D (5 bases). The CDR3 consists of 15 residues. CDR1 is SGHTA, CDR2 FQGNSA, per germline. Trimming took 7 bases from V and 2 from J, leaving 15 bases between them. CDR3 amino acids: CASTQDGGPGNTIYF. In DNA form, the CDR3 reads TGTGCCAGCACCCAAGACGGGGGACCTGGAAACACCATATATTTT.

The chain couples TRBV7-9 to TRBJ1-2, with a tentative D call TRBD1 (6 bases). Between the trimmed V and J ends, which lost 4 bases and 7 bases, there was a span of 19 bases. Germline values: CDR1 SEHNR, CDR2 FQNEAQ (reference sequence). The length of the CDR3 is 15 residues. CDR3 sequence: CASSSTVGALAGYTF. The CDR3 bases are TGTGCCAGCAGCTCGACGGTGGGGGCTCTGGCTGGCTACACCTTC.

The chain combines TRBV29-1 with TRBJ1-1, with 7 positions matching TRBD1. CDR1 is SQVTM and CDR2 is ANQGSEA in the germline V gene. The CDR3 spans 14 residues. J lost 4 bases, V lost 6 bases, and 11 bases had no gene match. The CDR3 loop reads CSVGGQADATEAFF. The DNA for the CDR3 is TGCAGCGTCGGAGGACAGGCGGACGCCACTGAAGCTTTCTTT.

J is TRBJ1-1 and V is TRBV10-2, with a weak D call TRBD1 (5 bases). Germline V gene lookup returns CDR1 WSHSY and CDR2 SAAADI. The CDR3 has 12 residues. Trimming took off 3 bases at V and 10 bases at J, with 12 bases between the two ends. Here the CDR3 reads CASSDPGTRAFF. The CDR3 coding sequence is TGCGCCAGCAGTGATCCCGGGACCCGAGCTTTCTTT.